This T cell receptor (beta chain) was sequenced during a study of robustness of blood B and T cell sequencing (dated by TCRdb to 2017 to 2018). For the study in its entirety: The study was designed to determine how much peripheral blood is required to reliably characterize an individual's TCRbeta and IgG repertoires. In each of the ten to eleven independently drawn blood samples, TCRbeta and IgG repertoires were quantified. Two replicate TCRbeta cDNA libraries were prepared from one shared RNA pool from a single 10 ml draw, serving as technical replicates. Summary of the overall study and its limitations: TCRbeta rarefaction curves did not fully plateau, suggesting under-sequencing or many low-abundance clonotypes. Because EDTA tubes had to be fractionated immediately, the use of EDTA tubes in multi-site collections was limited. Of the top 10,000 TCRbeta clonotypes in one technical replicate library, around 95% were also found in the other technical replicate library. The 1,000 most abundant TCRbeta clonotypes from the pooled draws were found in every single 10 ml sample. When 3 or 4 tubes (roughly 28-45 ml blood) were combined, saturation was approached in coverage of the top 10,000 TCRbeta clonotypes. Pooling tubes did not increase the overlap of rare TCRbeta clonotypes, which implies that much larger blood volumes would be needed to capture rare TCRbeta clonotypes. Evidence of cross-contamination, likely from batch processing, showed up in one pair of TCRbeta libraries, so the UMI-sequence pairs shared by that pair of libraries were removed.

A remark on this clonotype: It has no known antigen specificity. No base quality values were provided; no much bigger clone lies one nucleotide off.

To prepare the library, PCR was applied. The sample was run on an Illumina MiSeq. cDNA was synthesized with SMARTScribe reverse transcriptase and a 5' template-switch oligo that added a universal priming site. The template-switch oligo carried a 12-nucleotide random unique molecular identifier (UMI) that tagged each cDNA molecule. Chain-specific reverse primers targeted TCRbeta transcripts during reverse transcription. Residual template-switch adapters were removed by uracil DNA glycosylase treatment, and cDNA was purified using a Qiagen MinElute kit. For the first PCR, KAPA HiFi HotStart ReadyMix was used for around 25 cycles, with amplification split across four 50 ul reactions containing step-out primers. Before further amplification, first-round PCR products were gel-purified. Illumina Nextera adapters were attached in a second PCR of about 8 cycles, and the libraries were then purified and pooled. The UMI barcode for each TCRbeta molecule was captured by a 50-nucleotide 5' read. The study's processing was this. Reads were grouped by UMI into consensus reads using the MIGEC toolkit. Forward and reverse consensus reads were merged with PEAR to produce final reads. A custom decontamination script removed identical UMI-sequence pairs shared across libraries, treating them as cross-sample contamination. V(D)J assignment and CDR3 extraction were performed with MIGMAP, a wrapper around IgBLAST. TCR clonotypes were defined by identical V gene, J gene and CDR3 amino acid sequence, and CDR1 and CDR2 were left unsequenced. TCRdb redid the processing of the public reads, applying fastp at Q25 and MiXCR, and retained in-frame beta chains. Records with the same CDR3 protein are collapsed into one entry carrying the most frequent genes and DNA. These V and J calls rely on TCRdb rather than the paper's analysis. The sample table contains about 3,500 distinct CDR3 sequences; only one count was recorded for roughly half of them. The ten largest clones capture under 30% of the sample.

TCRbeta repertoires were measured from mRNA instead of genomic DNA, an approach that captures expressed receptors. Buffy coat leukocytes were collected into Trizol, and RNA was extracted with the Direct-zol RNA MiniPrep Plus kit without cell sorting. EDTA blood tubes were spun right away at 4 degrees C to separate plasma, buffy coat and red blood cells. The receptor was derived from a human donor in good health. The sample comprised peripheral blood.

The encoded CDR3 is CASRTGTITGELFF. The bases read TGTGCCAGTAGGACCGGGACCATCACCGGGGAGCTGTTTTTT. The chain is assembled from TRBV19 and TRBJ2-2; the D element could tentatively be TRBD1 or TRBD2, as 5 bases agree for each. From the cysteine up to the phenylalanine, the CDR3 has a length of 14 residues. Just the 42-base CDR3 DNA is kept, in frame starting at base 1. The germline V gene (reference sequence) sets CDR1 to LNHDA and CDR2 to SQIVND. V is pared back by 6 bases and J by 4 bases, with 12 bases lying between the germline termini.